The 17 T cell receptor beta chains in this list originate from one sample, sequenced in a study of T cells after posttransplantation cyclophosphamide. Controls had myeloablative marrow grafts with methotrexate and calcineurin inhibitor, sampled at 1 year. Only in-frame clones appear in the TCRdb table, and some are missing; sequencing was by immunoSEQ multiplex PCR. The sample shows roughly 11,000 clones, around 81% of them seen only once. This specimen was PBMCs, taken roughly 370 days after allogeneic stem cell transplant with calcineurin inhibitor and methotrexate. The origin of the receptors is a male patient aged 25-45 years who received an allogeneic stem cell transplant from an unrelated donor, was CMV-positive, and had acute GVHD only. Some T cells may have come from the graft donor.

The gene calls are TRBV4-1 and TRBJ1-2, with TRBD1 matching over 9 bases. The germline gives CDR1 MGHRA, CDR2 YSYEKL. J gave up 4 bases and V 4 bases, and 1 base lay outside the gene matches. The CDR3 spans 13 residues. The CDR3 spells CASSPQGAYGYTF. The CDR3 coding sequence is TGCGCCAGCAGCCCACAGGGGGCCTATGGCTACACCTTC.

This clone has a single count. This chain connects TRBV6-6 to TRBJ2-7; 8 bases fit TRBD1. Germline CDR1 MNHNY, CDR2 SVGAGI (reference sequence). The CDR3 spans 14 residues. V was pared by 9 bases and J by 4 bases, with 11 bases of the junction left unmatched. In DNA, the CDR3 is TGTGCCAGTTTCCCGGGCCAGGGGGCGTACGAGCAGTACTTC. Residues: CASFPGQGAYEQYF.

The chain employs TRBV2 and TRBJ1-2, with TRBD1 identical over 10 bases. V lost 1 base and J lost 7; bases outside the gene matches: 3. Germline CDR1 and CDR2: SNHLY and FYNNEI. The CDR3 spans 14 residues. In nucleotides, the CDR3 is TGTGCCAGCAGTGAAGGACAGGGGGCCGTTGGCTACACCTTC. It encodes CASSEGQGAVGYTF. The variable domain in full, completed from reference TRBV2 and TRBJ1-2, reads EPEVTQTPSHQVTQMGQEVILRCVPISNHLYFYWYRQILGQKVEFLVSFYNNEISEKSEIFDDQFSVERPDGSNFTLKIRSTKLEDSAMYFCASSEGQGAVGYTFGSGTRLTVV.

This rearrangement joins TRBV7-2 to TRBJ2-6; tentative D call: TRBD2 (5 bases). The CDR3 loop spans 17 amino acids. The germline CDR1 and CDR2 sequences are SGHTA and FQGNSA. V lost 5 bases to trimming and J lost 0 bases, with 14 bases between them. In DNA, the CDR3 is TGTGCCAGCAGCCCCGGAGGATCCTACTCTGGGGCCAACGTCCTGACTTTC. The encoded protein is CASSPGGSYSGANVLTF.

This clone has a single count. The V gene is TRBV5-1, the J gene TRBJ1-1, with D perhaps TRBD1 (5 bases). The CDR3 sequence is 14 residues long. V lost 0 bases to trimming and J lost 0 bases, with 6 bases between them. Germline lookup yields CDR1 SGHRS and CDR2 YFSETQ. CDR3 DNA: TGCGCCAGCAGCTTGGGGACACTGAACACTGAAGCTTTCTTT. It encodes CASSLGTLNTEAFF.

The CDR3 nucleotides read TGTGCCAGCAGTGGAGGACAGGGGTGGTACTTC. Translating it yields CASSGGQGWYF. The rearrangement links TRBV6-5 to TRBJ2-7; 9 bases align to TRBD1. The junction had 5 bases not matched to a gene; V was cut back by 5 bases and J by 12 bases. This CDR3 is built from 11 residues. Germline assignment: CDR1 MNHEY and CDR2 SVGAGI.

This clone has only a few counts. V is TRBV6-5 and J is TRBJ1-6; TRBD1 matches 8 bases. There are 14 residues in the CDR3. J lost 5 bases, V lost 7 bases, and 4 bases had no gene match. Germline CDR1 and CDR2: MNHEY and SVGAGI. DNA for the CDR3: TGTGCCAGCAATATGGACAGGGATAATTCACCCCTCCACTTT. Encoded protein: CASNMDRDNSPLHF.

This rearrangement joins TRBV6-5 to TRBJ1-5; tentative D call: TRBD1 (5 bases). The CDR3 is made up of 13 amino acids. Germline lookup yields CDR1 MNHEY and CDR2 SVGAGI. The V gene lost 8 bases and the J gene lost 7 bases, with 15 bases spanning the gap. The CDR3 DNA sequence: TGTGCCAGCCAAGGGGAAATGGGACAGCCCCAGCATTTT. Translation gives CASQGEMGQPQHF.

Written as DNA, the CDR3 is TGCGCCAGCAGCTTACGCCCCGGGACAGGCTACTCCTACGAGCAGTACTTC. It encodes CASSLRPGTGYSYEQYF. V gene TRBV5-1 combines with J gene TRBJ2-7; 8 bases agree with TRBD1. Trimming took 2 bases from V and 0 from J; bases not matched to a gene: 10. The CDR3 totals 17 residues. Germline loops: CDR1 SGHRS, CDR2 YFSETQ.

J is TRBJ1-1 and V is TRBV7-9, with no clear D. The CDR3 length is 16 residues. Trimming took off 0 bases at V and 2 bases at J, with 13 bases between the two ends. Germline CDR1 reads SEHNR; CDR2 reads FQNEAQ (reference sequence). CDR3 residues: CASSLAQNPGNTEAFF. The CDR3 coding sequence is TGTGCCAGCAGCTTAGCGCAGAACCCGGGTAACACTGAAGCTTTCTTT.

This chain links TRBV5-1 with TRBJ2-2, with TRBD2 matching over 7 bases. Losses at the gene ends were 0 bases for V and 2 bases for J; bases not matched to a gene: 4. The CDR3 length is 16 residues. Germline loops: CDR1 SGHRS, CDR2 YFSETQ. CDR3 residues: CASSLDGRRNTGELFF. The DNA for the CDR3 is TGCGCCAGCAGCTTGGACGGGAGGAGAAACACCGGGGAGCTGTTTTTT.

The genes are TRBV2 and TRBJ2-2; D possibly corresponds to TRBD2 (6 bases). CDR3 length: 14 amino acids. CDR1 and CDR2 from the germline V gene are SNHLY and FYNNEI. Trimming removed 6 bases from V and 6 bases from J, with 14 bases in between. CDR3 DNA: TGTGCCAGCAGGATTAGCGGATCAGCCGGGGAGCTGTTTTTT. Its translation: CASRISGSAGELFF.

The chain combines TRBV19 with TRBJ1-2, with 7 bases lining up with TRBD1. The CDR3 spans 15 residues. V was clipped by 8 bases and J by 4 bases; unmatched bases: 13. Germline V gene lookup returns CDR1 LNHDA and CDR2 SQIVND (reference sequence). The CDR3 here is CASGLPGTVPYGYTF. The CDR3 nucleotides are TGTGCCAGTGGCCTACCCGGGACAGTTCCCTATGGCTACACCTTC.

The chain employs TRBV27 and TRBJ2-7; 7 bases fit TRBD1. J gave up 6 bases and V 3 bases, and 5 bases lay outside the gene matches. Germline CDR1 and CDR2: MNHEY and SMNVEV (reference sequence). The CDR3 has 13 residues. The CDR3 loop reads CASSLKGAGEQYF. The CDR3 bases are TGTGCCAGCAGTTTGAAGGGGGCTGGCGAGCAGTACTTC.

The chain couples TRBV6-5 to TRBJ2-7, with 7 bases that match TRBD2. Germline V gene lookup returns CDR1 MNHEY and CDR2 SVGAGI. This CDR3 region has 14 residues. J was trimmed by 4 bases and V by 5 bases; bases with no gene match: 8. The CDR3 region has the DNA TGTGCCAGCAGTCCTCGGGACTACTCTTACGAGCAGTACTTC. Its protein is CASSPRDYSYEQYF.

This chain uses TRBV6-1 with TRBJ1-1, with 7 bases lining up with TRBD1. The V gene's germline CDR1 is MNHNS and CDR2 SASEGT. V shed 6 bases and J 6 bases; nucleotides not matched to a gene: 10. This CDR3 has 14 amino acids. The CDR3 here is CASRATGYNSEAFF. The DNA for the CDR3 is TGTGCCAGCAGGGCGACAGGGTACAATTCTGAAGCTTTCTTT.

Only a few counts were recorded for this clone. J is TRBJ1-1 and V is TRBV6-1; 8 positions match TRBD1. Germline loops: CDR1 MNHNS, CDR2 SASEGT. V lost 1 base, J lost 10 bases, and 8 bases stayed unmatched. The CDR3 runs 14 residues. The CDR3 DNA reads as TGTGCCAGCAGTGAAGGCACAGGGGGAATCGGAGCTTTCTTT. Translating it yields CASSEGTGGIGAFF.